This note documents a single T cell receptor (beta chain) sequence. The target antigen is unknown. The sample belongs to a study of cytotoxic CD8 clonotypes in ibrutinib-treated CLL. Whole-study context: Response samples were obtained once patients had received a median about 12 months of treatment, range 6 to 36. Findings and caveats of the study: Under therapy, public clonotypes either contracted or stayed stable, and they were uncommon. A rise in clonality was seen at ibrutinib response, and a fall back toward baseline was seen at progression. At baseline, clonality was higher than in age-matched healthy donors and correlated with CD8+ counts.

Trimming removed 5 bases from V and 2 bases from J; junction bases left unmatched: 5. The CDR3 runs 16 residues. The germline CDR1 and CDR2 sequences are PRHDT and FYEKMQ (reference sequence). The repertoire was sequenced with immunoSEQ multiplex PCR; TCRdb's copy has only in-frame clones and lacks some. This table holds some 300,000 clones, about 77% found once. This clonotype was sampled from a human donor with chronic lymphocytic leukemia. The starting material was PBMCs, obtained before ibrutinib treatment. The chain combines TRBV13 with TRBJ2-2; 10 bases align to TRBD2. CDR3 in amino acids: CASSPWTSGNTGELFF. For the CDR3, the DNA is TGTGCCAGCAGCCCATGGACTAGCGGAAACACCGGGGAGCTGTTTTTT.